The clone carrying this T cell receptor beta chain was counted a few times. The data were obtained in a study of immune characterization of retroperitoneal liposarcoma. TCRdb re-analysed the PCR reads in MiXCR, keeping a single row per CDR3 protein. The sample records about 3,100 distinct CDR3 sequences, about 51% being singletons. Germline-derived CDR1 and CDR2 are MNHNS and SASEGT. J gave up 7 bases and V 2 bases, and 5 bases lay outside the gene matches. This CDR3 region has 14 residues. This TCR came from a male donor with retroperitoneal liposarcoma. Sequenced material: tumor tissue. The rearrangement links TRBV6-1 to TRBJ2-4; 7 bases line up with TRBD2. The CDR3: CASSEFGGTNIQYF. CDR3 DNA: TGTGCCAGCAGTGAATTCGGGGGGACGAACATTCAGTACTTC.